This T cell receptor beta chain was sequenced during a study of cytomegalovirus exposure and HLA in healthy donors. Across the whole study: Membership in the Caucasian-associated ancestry cluster was found for around four fifths of approximately 400 genotyped donors.

A word on this clone: Its cognate antigen is unknown. Other DNA sequences within the sample encode an identical CDR3.

Study-level points and caveats: Altogether, 160 or so TCR beta chains were recorded as cytomegalovirus-associated. A cluster of highly shared sequence variants was likely a sequencing artifact. In vitro experiments confirmed that a few CMV-associated chains were specific for CMV antigens.

There are 12 residues in the CDR3. V was pared by 4 bases and J by 6 bases, with 9 bases between. Germline V gives CDR1 GTSNPN, CDR2 SVGIG (reference sequence). Primers for the PCR totalled 60 Vbeta and 13 Jbeta. TCRdb's copy holds only in-frame clones and misses some; the assay was immunoSEQ multiplex PCR. Its table lists some 200,000 clones. This sequence originates from a young woman in good health and CMV-seropositive. The sequenced sample consisted of PBMCs. V and J are TRBV30 and TRBJ2-2, with D perhaps TRBD1 (6 bases). Here the CDR3 reads CAWTGVAGELFF. DNA of the CDR3: TGTGCCTGGACAGGGGTGGCCGGGGAGCTGTTTTTT.